This passage covers 7 T cell receptor beta chains from one sample sequenced in a study of blood T cell repertoires in COVID-19. Generated by immunoSEQ multiplex PCR, the TCRdb table keeps only in-frame clones and is missing some. The sample shows 140,000 to 150,000 clones, around 86% of them seen only once. The specimen sequenced was PBMCs or T cells enriched from blood (not recorded which). Receptors originate from a man in his fifties who had recovered from COVID-19.

In regard to this clone: The junction does not match germline at one end; this may be a read error. This chain links TRBV4-3 with TRBJ2-1, with 8 positions matching TRBD2. CDR3 length: 15 amino acids. In germline, CDR1 is LGHNA, CDR2 YSLEER. The CDR3 coding sequence is TGCGCCAGCGGCCAAGGAGCGGGGGCCTACAATGAGCAGTTCTTC. Amino acids: CASGQGAGAYNEQFF.

The chain uses TRBV5-1 and TRBJ1-2; TRBD1 aligns across 7 bases. The CDR3 is 16 residues long. Germline loops: CDR1 SGHRS, CDR2 YFSETQ. With V trimmed by 0 bases and J by 4 bases, 9 bases remained unmatched. CDR3 in DNA: TGCGCCAGCAGCTTGGCCGGGACAGACTATGGCTATGGCTACACCTTC. Its protein is CASSLAGTDYGYGYTF. The full variable domain, rest sourced from reference TRBV5-1 and TRBJ1-2, is KAGVTQTPRYLIKTRGQQVTLSCSPISGHRSVSWYQQTPGQGLQFLFEYFSETQRNKGNFPGRFSGRQFSNSRSEMNVSTLELGDSALYLCASSLAGTDYGYGYTFGSGTRLTVV.

The rearrangement uses TRBV7-6 and TRBJ1-3; TRBD1 might be the D (5 bases). Germline V gene data show CDR1 as SGHVS and CDR2 as FNYEAQ. Trimming cost V 4 bases and J 0 bases, with 19 bases left between them. There are 18 residues in the CDR3. The CDR3 loop reads CASSSTYTGFDSGNTIYF. As DNA, the CDR3 is TGTGCCAGCAGCTCCACTTATACAGGTTTTGACTCTGGAAACACCATATATTTT.

Only a few counts were recorded for this clone. The chain joins TRBV5-4 to TRBJ2-5, with 12 bases identical to TRBD2. From germline, CDR1 is SGHNT and CDR2 YYREEE (reference sequence). CDR3 length: 14 residues. Unmatched junction bases numbered 3, after V lost 4 bases and J lost 5 bases. The CDR3 bases are TGTGCCAGCAGCATACTAGCGGGAGGTGAGACCCAGTACTTC. It is translated as CASSILAGGETQYF. Supplemented by reference TRBV5-4 and TRBJ2-5, the full variable domain reads ETGVTQSPTHLIKTRGQQVTLRCSSQSGHNTVSWYQQALGQGPQFIFQYYREEENGRGNFPPRFSGLQFPNYSSELNVNALELDDSALYLCASSILAGGETQYFGPGTRLLVL.

This chain links TRBV7-3 with TRBJ2-1; D might be TRBD2 (5 bases). V dropped 3 bases and J dropped 5 bases, with 8 bases sitting between them. This CDR3 has 13 amino acids. The germline V gene encodes CDR1 SGHTA and CDR2 FQGTGA. The CDR3 is CASSFMGDNEQFF. CDR3 DNA: TGTGCCAGCAGCTTTATGGGAGACAATGAGCAGTTCTTC. Full variable domain (remainder filled in from reference TRBV7-3 and TRBJ2-1): GAGVSQTPSNKVTEKGKYVELRCDPISGHTALYWYRQSLGQGPEFLIYFQGTGAADDSGLPNDRFFAVRPEGSVSTLKIQRTERGDSAVYLCASSFMGDNEQFFGPGTRLTVL.

The chain uses TRBV2 and TRBJ2-5, with 14 bases that match TRBD2. Germline V gene lookup returns CDR1 SNHLY and CDR2 FYNNEI. CDR3 length: 14 residues. J lost 9 bases, V lost 6 bases, and 6 bases had no gene match. Here the CDR3 reads CASSPGTSGSPQYF. The CDR3, as DNA: TGTGCCAGCAGCCCCGGGACTAGCGGGAGTCCCCAGTACTTC.

This clone was counted a single time. This chain links TRBV29-1 with TRBJ1-2, with a tentative D call TRBD1 (5 bases). V shed 0 bases and J shed 3 bases, with 17 bases lying between them. CDR3 length: 16 amino acids. CDR1 and CDR2 from the germline V gene are SQVTM and ANQGSEA. This CDR3 is CSVEEGDWGKDYGYTF. The DNA for the CDR3 is TGCAGCGTTGAAGAAGGAGACTGGGGCAAAGACTATGGCTACACCTTC. Filled out from reference TRBV29-1 and TRBJ1-2, the complete variable domain reads SAVISQKPSRDICQRGTSLTIQCQVDSQVTMMFWYRQQPGQSLTLIATANQGSEATYESGFVIDKFPISRPNLTFSTLTVSNMSPEDSSIYLCSVEEGDWGKDYGYTFGSGTRLTVV.